Listed below are T cell receptor beta chains from one sample, sequenced in a study of T cell responses to AZD1222 COVID-19 vaccine. Profiled with immunoSEQ multiplex PCR; TCRdb holds only in-frame clones, not every one. The sample consists of some 130,000 clones, roughly nine tenths of them appearing once. This sample comprised peripheral blood, obtained on day 0 of AZD1222 vaccination. All receptors come from an adult in good health. CDR3s include the opening cysteine and the closing phenylalanine or tryptophan. A D gene is named only where the DNA matches it firmly. Size is omitted from some rows. Given values are once, few, many or a class for expanded clones.

CDR3 DNA: TGTGCCAGTAGCCCCCTTGACAGGCTCCTTAACTATGGCTACACCTTC; CDR3 protein: CASSPLDRLLNYGYTF; clone size: NA; D gene: NA; CDR3 length: 16; J gene: TRBJ1-2; V gene: TRBV19
CDR3 DNA: TGTGCCAGCGGAGGACAGAAAACCTATGGCTACACCTTC; CDR3 protein: CASGGQKTYGYTF; clone size: NA; D gene: NA; CDR3 length: 13; J gene: TRBJ1-2; V gene: TRBV2
CDR3 DNA: TGTGCCAGCAGCCACCCCACTGGCGGGGGGATGGAGACCCAGTACTTC; CDR3 protein: CASSHPTGGGMETQYF; clone size: NA; D gene: TRBD2; CDR3 length: 16; J gene: TRBJ2-5; V gene: TRBV14
CDR3 DNA: TGTGCCAGTAACACAGAAAAACTACACTCGAACACTGAAGCTTTCTTT; CDR3 protein: CASNTEKLHSNTEAFF; clone size: NA; D gene: NA; CDR3 length: 16; J gene: TRBJ1-1; V gene: TRBV19
CDR3 DNA: TGCGCCAGCAGCGACAAGGGACAGCCCTACTCTGGAAACACCATATATTTT; CDR3 protein: CASSDKGQPYSGNTIYF; clone size: NA; D gene: TRBD1; CDR3 length: 17; J gene: TRBJ1-3; V gene: TRBV5-1
CDR3 DNA: TGTGCCAGCAGTTACGACGGGAACACTGAAGCTTTCTTT; CDR3 protein: CASSYDGNTEAFF; clone size: NA; D gene: NA; CDR3 length: 13; J gene: TRBJ1-1; V gene: TRBV28
CDR3 DNA: TGCGCCAGCAGTGAGACAGGAGCAACTAATGAAAAACTGTTTTTT; CDR3 protein: CASSETGATNEKLFF; clone size: NA; D gene: NA; CDR3 length: 15; J gene: TRBJ1-4; V gene: TRBV10-1
CDR3 DNA: TGTGCCAGCTCACCAACGGCAGGGTTGAATGAGCAGTTCTTC; CDR3 protein: CASSPTAGLNEQFF; clone size: NA; D gene: NA; CDR3 length: 14; J gene: TRBJ2-1; V gene: TRBV18
CDR3 DNA: TGCGCCAGCAGCCAAGGACCTCCACCGTCCTACGAGCAGTACTTC; CDR3 protein: CASSQGPPPSYEQYF; clone size: once; D gene: NA; CDR3 length: 15; J gene: TRBJ2-7; V gene: TRBV5-1
CDR3 DNA: TGCGCCAGCAGCTTGCAGGTCCCAGAGACCCAGTACTTC; CDR3 protein: CASSLQVPETQYF; clone size: NA; D gene: NA; CDR3 length: 13; J gene: TRBJ2-5; V gene: TRBV5-1
CDR3 DNA: TGTGCCAGCAGCTTAGGTCAGGGTGGGGAGCAGTTCTTC; CDR3 protein: CASSLGQGGEQFF; clone size: NA; D gene: NA; CDR3 length: 13; J gene: TRBJ2-1; V gene: TRBV5-5
CDR3 DNA: TGTGCCAGTCAGAGCTCTGGAAACACCATATATTTT; CDR3 protein: CASQSSGNTIYF; clone size: NA; D gene: NA; CDR3 length: 12; J gene: TRBJ1-3; V gene: TRBV6-5
CDR3 DNA: TGTGCCAGCAGTTATGGGGCCCAGGGACGGCCCCAGCATTTT; CDR3 protein: CASSYGAQGRPQHF; clone size: medium-sized; D gene: NA; CDR3 length: 14; J gene: TRBJ1-5; V gene: TRBV6-5
CDR3 DNA: TGTGCCAGCAGCGCAGTCGGGGCGAGAAACACCATATATTTT; CDR3 protein: CASSAVGARNTIYF; clone size: NA; D gene: NA; CDR3 length: 14; J gene: TRBJ1-3; V gene: TRBV11-1
CDR3 DNA: TGTGCCAGTAGACCCCAGGGTGGAGTTGGGAGCAATCAGCCCCAGCATTTT; CDR3 protein: CASRPQGGVGSNQPQHF; clone size: NA; D gene: NA; CDR3 length: 17; J gene: TRBJ1-5; V gene: TRBV19
CDR3 DNA: TGTGCCAGCAGAAGGCCCCGAGGGACTGAAGCTTTCTTT; CDR3 protein: CASRRPRGTEAFF; clone size: NA; D gene: NA; CDR3 length: 13; J gene: TRBJ1-1; V gene: TRBV6-5
CDR3 DNA: TGTGCCAACCCACCCCTCCACTTT; CDR3 protein: CANPPLHF; clone size: NA; D gene: NA; CDR3 length: 8; J gene: TRBJ1-6; V gene: TRBV25-1
CDR3 DNA: TGTGCCAGCAGGCCTCCGGGACTTGAGAGGGGCTACACCTTC; CDR3 protein: CASRPPGLERGYTF; clone size: NA; D gene: NA; CDR3 length: 14; J gene: TRBJ1-2; V gene: TRBV28
CDR3 DNA: TGTGCCAGCAGTGAAGGATGGGGCACTTACGAGCAGTACTTC; CDR3 protein: CASSEGWGTYEQYF; clone size: NA; D gene: NA; CDR3 length: 14; J gene: TRBJ2-7; V gene: TRBV6-1